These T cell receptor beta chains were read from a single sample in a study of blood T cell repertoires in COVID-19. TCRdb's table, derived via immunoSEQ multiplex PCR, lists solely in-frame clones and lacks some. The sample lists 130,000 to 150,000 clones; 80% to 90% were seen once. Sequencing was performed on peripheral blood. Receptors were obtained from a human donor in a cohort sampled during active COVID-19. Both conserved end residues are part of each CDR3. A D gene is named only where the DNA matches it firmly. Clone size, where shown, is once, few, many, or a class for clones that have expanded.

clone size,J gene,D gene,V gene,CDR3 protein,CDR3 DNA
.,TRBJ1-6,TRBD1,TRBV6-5,CASRPRGQYNSPLHF,TGTGCCAGCCGCCCGCGGGGACAGTATAATTCACCCCTCCACTTT
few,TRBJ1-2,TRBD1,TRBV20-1,CSADRTYGYTF,TGCAGCGCGGACAGGACTTATGGCTACACCTTC
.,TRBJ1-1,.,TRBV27,CASSLTGHFNMNTEAFF,TGTGCCAGCAGTTTAACGGGACACTTTAATATGAACACTGAAGCTTTCTTT
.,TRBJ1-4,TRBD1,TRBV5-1,CASSRGQGGEKLFF,TGCGCCAGCAGCCGAGGACAGGGAGGGGAAAAACTGTTTTTT
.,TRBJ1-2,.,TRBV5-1,CASSLEDKNYGYTF,TGCGCCAGCAGCTTGGAAGACAAAAACTATGGCTACACCTTC
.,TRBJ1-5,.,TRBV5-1,CASSLSGGDQPQHF,TGCGCCAGCAGCTTGTCTGGGGGCGATCAGCCCCAGCATTTT
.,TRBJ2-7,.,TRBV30,CAWSVSRGAWVYEQYF,TGTGCCTGGAGTGTCAGTAGGGGTGCTTGGGTCTACGAGCAGTACTTC
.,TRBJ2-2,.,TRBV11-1,CASSPGTTVTGELFF,TGTGCCAGCAGCCCCGGGACAACAGTGACCGGGGAGCTGTTTTTT
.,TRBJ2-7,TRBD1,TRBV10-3,CAISGQGLYEQYF,TGTGCCATCAGTGGACAGGGCCTCTACGAGCAGTACTTC
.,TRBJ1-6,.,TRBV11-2,CASSHTVRGSNSPLHF,TGTGCCAGCAGCCACACCGTCCGGGGTTCGAATTCACCCCTCCACTTT
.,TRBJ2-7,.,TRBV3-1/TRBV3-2,CASSQGYGPLSSYEQYF,TGTGCCAGCAGCCAAGGCTATGGGCCACTTAGCTCCTACGAGCAGTACTTC
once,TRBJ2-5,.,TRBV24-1,CATSDWKDRVETQYF,TGTGCCACCAGTGATTGGAAAGACAGAGTAGAGACCCAGTACTTC
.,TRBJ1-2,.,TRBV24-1,CATSVRDKSYGYTF,TGTGCCACCAGTGTGAGGGACAAATCCTATGGCTACACCTTC
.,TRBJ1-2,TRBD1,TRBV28,CASSSTGEGYTF,TGTGCCAGCAGTTCCACAGGGGAAGGCTACACCTTC
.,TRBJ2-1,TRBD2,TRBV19,CASSIASGVPYNEQFF,TGTGCCAGTAGTATAGCTAGCGGGGTTCCCTACAATGAGCAGTTCTTC
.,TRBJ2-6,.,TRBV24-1,CATSDHRLSGANVLTF,TGTGCCACCAGTGATCACAGGTTAAGTGGGGCCAACGTCCTGACTTTC
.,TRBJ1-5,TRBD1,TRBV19,CASRGTGVGNQPQHF,TGTGCCAGTAGGGGGACAGGGGTGGGCAATCAGCCCCAGCATTTT
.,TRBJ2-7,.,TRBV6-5,CASSYRGSYEQYF,TGTGCCAGCAGTTACAGGGGTTCCTACGAGCAGTACTTC
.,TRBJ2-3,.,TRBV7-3,CASSLGGTDTQYF,TGTGCCAGCAGTCTCGGGGGAACAGATACGCAGTATTTT
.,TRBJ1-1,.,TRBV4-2,CASSQEWSATEAFF,TGTGCCAGCAGCCAAGAGTGGTCAGCGACTGAAGCTTTCTTT
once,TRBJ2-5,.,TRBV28,CAISGGQGQETQYF,TGTGCCATCTCTGGTGGGCAGGGGCAAGAGACCCAGTACTTC
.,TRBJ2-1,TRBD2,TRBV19,CASSTTSGGALNEQFF,TGTGCCAGTAGTACGACTAGCGGGGGGGCCTTAAATGAGCAGTTCTTC
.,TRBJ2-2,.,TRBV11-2,CASSWTANTGELFF,TGTGCCAGCAGTTGGACAGCGAACACCGGGGAGCTGTTTTTT
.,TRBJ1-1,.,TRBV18,CASSPRGVGTEAFF,TGTGCCAGCTCACCGCGGGGGGTAGGCACTGAAGCTTTCTTT
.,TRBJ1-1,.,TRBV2,CASSVGGGTEAFF,TGTGCCAGCAGTGTAGGGGGGGGGACTGAAGCTTTCTTT
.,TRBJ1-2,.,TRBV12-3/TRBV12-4,CASSFGPEGYTF,TGTGCCAGCAGTTTTGGTCCTGAGGGCTACACCTTC
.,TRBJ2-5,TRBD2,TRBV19,CASSILAGGPETQYF,TGTGCCAGTAGTATTCTAGCGGGGGGGCCGGAGACCCAGTACTTC
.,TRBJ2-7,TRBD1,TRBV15,CATSTGQGTYEQYF,TGTGCCACCAGCACAGGACAGGGAACTTACGAGCAGTACTTC
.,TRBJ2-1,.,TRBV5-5,CASSSGGGRNEQFF,TGTGCCAGCAGCTCCGGTGGGGGGAGGAATGAGCAGTTCTTC
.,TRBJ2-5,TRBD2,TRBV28,CASSPRPSGGKTQYF,TGTGCCAGCAGTCCCAGACCTAGCGGGGGGAAGACCCAGTACTTC
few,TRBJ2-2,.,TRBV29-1,CSVGTDANTGELFF,TGCAGCGTTGGGACAGACGCGAACACCGGGGAGCTGTTTTTT
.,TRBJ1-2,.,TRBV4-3,CASSQDSRVGTYGYTF,TGCGCCAGCAGCCAAGACAGCAGGGTGGGTACCTATGGCTACACCTTC
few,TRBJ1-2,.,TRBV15,CATSRESYGYTF,TGTGCCACCAGCAGAGAGAGTTATGGCTACACCTTC
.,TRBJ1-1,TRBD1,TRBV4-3,CASRGIGQGIKTEAFF,TGCGCCAGCAGGGGTATTGGACAGGGAATAAAAACTGAAGCTTTCTTT
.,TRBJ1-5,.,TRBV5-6,CASSFLGENQPQHF,TGTGCCAGCAGCTTCCTCGGGGAGAATCAGCCCCAGCATTTT
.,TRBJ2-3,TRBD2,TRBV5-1,CASSLSFLAGHTDTQYF,TGCGCCAGCAGCTTGAGTTTCCTAGCGGGGCACACAGATACGCAGTATTTT
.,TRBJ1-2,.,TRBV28,CASSQQGGYGYTF,TGTGCCAGCAGTCAACAGGGAGGGTATGGCTACACCTTC
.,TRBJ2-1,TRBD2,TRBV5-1,CASSWGTLGGVWEQFF,TGCGCCAGCAGCTGGGGGACTTTGGGAGGGGTCTGGGAGCAGTTCTTC
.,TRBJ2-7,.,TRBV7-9,CASSLAGIPYEQYF,TGTGCCAGCAGCCTCGCCGGGATCCCCTACGAGCAGTACTTC
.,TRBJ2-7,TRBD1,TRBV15,CATSSTGGEVTRLNEQYF,TGTGCCACCAGCAGTACAGGGGGCGAGGTGACTAGGCTTAACGAGCAGTACTTC